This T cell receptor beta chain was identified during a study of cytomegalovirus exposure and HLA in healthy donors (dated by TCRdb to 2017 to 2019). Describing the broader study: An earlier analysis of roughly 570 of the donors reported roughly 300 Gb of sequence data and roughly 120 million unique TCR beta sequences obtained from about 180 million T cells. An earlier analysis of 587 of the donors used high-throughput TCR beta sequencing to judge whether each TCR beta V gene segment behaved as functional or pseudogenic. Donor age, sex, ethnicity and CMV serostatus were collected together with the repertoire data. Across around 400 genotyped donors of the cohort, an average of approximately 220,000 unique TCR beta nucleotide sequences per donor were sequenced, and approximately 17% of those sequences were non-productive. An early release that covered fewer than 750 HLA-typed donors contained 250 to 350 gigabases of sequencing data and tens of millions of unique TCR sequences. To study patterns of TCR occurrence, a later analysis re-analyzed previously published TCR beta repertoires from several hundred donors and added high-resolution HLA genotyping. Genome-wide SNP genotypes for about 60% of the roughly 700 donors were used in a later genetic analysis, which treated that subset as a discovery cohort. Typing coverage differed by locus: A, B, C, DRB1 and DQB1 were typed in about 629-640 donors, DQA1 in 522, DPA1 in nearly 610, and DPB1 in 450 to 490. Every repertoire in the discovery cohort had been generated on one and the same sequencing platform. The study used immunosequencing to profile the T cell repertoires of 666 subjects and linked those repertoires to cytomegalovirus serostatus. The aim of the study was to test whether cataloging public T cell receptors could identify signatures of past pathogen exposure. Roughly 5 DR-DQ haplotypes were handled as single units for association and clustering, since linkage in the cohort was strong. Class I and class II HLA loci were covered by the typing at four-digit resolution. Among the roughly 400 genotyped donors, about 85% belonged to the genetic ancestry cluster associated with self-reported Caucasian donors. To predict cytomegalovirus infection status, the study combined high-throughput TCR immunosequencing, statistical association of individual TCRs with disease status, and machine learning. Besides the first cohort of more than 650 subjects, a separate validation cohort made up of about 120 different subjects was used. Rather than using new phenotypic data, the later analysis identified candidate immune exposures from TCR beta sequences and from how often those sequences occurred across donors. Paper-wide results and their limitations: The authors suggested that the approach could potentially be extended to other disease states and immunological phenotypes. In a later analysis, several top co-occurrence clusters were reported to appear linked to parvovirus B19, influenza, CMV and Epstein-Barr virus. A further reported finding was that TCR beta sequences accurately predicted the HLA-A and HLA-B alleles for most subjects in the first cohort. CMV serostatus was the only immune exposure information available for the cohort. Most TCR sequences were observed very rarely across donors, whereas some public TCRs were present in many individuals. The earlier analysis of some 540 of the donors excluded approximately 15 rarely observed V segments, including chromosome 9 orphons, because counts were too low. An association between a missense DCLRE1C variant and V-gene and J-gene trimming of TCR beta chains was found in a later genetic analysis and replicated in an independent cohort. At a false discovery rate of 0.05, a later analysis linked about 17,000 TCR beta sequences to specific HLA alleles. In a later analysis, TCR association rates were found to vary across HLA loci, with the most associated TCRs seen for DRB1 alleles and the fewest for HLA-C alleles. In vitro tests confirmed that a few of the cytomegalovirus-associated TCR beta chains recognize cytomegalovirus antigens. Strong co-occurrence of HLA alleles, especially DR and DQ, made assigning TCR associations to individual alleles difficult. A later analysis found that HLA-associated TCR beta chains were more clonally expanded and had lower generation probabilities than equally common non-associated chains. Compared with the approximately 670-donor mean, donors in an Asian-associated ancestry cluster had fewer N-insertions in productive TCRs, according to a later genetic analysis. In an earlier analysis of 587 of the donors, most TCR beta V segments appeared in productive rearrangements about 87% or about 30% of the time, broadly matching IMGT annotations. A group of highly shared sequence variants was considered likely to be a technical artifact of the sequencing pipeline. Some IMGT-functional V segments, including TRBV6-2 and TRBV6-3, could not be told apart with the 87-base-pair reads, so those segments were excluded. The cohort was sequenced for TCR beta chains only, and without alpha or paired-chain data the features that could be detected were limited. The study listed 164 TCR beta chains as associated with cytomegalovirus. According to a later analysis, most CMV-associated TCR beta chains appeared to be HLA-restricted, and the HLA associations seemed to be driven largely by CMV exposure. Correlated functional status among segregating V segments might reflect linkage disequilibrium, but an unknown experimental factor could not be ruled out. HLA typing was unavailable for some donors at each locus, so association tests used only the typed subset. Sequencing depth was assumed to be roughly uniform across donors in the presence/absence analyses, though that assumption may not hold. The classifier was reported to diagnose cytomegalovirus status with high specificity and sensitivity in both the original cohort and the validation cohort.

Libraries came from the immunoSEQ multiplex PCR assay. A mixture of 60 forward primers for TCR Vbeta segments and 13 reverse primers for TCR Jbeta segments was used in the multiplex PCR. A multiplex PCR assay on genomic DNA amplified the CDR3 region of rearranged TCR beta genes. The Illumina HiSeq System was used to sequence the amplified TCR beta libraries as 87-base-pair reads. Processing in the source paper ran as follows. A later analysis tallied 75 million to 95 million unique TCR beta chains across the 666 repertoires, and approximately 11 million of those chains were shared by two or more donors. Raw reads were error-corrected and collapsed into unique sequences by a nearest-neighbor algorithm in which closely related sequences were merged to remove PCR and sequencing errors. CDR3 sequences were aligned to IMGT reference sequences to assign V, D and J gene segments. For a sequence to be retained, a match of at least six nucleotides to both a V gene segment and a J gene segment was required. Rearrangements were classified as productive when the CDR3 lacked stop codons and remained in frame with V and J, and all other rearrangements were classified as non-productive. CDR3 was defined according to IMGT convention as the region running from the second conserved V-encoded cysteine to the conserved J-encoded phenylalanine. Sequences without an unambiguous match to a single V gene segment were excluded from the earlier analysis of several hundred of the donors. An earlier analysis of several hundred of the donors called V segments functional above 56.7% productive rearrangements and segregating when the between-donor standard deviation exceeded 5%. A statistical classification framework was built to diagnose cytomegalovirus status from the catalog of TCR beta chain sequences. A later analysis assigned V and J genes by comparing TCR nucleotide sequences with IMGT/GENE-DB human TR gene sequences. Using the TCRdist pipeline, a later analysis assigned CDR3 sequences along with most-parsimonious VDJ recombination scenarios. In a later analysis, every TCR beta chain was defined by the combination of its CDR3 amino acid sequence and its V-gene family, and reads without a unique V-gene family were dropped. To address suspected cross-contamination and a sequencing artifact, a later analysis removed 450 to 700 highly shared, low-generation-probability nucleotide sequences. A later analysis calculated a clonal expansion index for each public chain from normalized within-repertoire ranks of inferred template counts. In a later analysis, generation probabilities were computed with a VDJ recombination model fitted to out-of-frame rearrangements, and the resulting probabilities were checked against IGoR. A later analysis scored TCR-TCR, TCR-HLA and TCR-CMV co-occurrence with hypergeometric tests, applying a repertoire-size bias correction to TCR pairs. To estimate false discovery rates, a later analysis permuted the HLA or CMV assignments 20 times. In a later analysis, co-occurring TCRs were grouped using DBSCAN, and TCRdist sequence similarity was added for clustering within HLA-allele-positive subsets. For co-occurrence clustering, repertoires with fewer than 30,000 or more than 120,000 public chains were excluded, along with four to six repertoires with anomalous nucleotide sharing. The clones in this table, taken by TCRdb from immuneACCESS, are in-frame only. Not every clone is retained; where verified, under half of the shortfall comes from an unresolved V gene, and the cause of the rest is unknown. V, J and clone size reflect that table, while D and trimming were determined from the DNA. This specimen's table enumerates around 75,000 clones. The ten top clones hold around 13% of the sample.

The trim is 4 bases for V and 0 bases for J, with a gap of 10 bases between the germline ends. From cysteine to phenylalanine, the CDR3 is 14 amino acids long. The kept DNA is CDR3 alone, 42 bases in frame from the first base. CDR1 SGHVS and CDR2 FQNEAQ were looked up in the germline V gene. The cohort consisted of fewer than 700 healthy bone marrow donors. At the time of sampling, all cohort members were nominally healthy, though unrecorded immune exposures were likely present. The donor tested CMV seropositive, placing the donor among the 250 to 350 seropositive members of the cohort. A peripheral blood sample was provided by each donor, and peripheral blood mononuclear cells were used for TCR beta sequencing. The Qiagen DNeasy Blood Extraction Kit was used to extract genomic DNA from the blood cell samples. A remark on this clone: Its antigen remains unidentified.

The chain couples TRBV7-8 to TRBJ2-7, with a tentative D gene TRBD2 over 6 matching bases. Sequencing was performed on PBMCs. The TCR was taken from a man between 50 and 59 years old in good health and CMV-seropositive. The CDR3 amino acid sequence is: CASSYDGSSYEQYF. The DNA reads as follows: TGTGCCAGCAGCTATGACGGGAGCTCCTACGAGCAGTACTTC.